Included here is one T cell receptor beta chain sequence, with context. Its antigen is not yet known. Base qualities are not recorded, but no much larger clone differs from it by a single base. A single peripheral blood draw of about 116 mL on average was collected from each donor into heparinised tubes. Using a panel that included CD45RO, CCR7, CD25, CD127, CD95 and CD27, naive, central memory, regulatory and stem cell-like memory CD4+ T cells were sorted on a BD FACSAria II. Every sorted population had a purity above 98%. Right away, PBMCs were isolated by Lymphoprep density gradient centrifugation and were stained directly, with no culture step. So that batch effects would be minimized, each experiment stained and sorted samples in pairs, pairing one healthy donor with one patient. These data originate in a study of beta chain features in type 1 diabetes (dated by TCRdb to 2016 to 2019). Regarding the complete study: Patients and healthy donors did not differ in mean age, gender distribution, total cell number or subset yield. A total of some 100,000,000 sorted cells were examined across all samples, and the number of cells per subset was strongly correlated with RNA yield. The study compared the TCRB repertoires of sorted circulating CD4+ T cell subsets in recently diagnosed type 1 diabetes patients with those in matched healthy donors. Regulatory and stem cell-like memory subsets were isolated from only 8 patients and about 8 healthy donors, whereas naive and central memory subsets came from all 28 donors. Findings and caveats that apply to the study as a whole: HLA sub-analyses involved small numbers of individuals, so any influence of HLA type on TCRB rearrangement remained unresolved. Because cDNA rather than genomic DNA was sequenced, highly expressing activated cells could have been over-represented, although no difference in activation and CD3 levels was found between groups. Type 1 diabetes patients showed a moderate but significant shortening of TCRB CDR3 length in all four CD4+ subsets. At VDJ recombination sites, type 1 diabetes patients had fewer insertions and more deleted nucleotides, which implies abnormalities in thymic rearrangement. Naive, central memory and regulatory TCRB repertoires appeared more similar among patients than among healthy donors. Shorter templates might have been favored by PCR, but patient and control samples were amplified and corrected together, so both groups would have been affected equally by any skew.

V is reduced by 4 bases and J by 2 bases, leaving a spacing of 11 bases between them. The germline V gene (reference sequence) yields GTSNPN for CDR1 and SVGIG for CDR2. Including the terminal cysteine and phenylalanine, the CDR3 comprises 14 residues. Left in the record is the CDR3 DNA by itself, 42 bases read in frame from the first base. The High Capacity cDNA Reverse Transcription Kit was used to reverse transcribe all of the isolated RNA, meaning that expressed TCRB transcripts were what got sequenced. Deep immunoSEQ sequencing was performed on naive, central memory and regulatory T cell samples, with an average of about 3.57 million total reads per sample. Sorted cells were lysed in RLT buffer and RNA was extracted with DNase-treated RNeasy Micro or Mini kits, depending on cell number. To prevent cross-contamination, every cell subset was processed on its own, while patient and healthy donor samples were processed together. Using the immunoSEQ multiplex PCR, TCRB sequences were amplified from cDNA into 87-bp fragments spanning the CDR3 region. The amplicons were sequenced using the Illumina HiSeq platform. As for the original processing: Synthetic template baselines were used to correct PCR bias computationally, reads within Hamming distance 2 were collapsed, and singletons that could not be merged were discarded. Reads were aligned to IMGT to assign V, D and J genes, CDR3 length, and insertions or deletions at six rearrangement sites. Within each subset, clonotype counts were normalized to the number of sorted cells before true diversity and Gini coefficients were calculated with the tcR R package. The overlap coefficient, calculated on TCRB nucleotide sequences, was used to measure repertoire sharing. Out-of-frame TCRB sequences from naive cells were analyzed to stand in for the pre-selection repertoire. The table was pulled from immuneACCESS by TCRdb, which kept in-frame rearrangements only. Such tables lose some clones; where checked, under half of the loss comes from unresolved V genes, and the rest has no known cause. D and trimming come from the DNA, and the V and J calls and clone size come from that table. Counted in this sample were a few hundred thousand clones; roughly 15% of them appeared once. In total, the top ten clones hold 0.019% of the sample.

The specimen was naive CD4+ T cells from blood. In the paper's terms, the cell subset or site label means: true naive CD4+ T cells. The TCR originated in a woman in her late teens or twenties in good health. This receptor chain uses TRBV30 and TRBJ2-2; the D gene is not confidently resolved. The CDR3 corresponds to CAWTPVVNTGELFF. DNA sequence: TGTGCCTGGACCCCGGTAGTCAACACCGGGGAGCTGTTTTTT.